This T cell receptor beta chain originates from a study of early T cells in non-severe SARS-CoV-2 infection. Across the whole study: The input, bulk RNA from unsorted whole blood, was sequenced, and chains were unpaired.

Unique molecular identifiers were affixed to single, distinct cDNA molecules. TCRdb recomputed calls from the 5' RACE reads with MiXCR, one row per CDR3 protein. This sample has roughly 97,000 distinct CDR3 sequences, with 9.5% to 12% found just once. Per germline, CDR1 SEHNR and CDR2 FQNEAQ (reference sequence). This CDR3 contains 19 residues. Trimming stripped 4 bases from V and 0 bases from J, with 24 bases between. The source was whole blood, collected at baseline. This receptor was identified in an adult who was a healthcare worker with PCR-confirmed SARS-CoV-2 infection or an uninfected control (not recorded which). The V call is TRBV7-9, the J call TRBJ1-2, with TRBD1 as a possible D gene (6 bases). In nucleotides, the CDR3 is TGTGCCAGCAGCTCCACAAGGACAGTCAGAATCCAAACTAACTATGGCTACACCTTC. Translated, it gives CASSSTRTVRIQTNYGYTF.